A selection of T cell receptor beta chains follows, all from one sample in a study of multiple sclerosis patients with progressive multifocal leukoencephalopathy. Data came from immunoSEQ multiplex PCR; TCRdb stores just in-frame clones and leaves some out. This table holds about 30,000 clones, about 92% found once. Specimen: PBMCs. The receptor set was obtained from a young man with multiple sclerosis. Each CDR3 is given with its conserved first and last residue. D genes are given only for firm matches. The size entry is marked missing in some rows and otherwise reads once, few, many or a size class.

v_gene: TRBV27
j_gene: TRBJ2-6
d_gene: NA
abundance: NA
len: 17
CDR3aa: CASSPRALGSGANVLTF
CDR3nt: TGTGCCAGCAGTCCCAGGGCGTTGGGCTCTGGGGCCAACGTCCTGACTTTC

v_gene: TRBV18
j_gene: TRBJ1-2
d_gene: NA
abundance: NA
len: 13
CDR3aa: CASSPDENYGYTF
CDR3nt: TGTGCCAGCTCACCGGACGAGAACTATGGCTACACCTTC

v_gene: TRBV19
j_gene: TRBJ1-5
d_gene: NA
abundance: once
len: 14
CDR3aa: CASTPDRSYQPQHF
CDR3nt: TGTGCCAGTACCCCGGACCGATCTTATCAGCCCCAGCATTTT

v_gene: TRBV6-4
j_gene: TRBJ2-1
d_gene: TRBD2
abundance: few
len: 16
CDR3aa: CASSRVAGARVNEQFF
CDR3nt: TGTGCCAGCAGTAGGGTAGCGGGAGCTCGGGTCAATGAGCAGTTCTTC

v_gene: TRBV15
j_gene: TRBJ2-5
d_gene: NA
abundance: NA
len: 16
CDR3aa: CATSRDRVRTQETQYF
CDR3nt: TGTGCCACCAGCAGAGATCGGGTCCGGACACAAGAGACCCAGTACTTC

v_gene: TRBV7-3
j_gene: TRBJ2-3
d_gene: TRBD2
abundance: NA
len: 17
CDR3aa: CASSLNGLAGWADTQYF
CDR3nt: TGTGCCAGCAGCTTAAACGGTCTAGCGGGATGGGCAGATACGCAGTATTTT

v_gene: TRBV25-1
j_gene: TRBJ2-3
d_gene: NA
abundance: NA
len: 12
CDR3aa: CASSGDSDTQYF
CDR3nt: TGTGCCAGCAGTGGAGATTCGGATACGCAGTATTTT

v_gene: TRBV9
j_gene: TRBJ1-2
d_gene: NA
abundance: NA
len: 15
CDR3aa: CASSVTPAGVIGYTF
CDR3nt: TGTGCCAGCAGCGTCACTCCCGCAGGGGTAATTGGCTACACCTTC

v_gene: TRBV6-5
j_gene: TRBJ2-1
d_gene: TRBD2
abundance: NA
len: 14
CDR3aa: CASRGTSGYNEQFF
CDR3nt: TGTGCCAGCCGGGGGACTAGCGGATACAATGAGCAGTTCTTC

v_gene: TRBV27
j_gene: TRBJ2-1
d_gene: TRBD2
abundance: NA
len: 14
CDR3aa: CASRWGGEINEQFF
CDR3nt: TGTGCCAGCCGATGGGGAGGGGAGATCAATGAGCAGTTCTTC

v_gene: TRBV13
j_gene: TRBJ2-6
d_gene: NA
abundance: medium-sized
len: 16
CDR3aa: CASSLDQGSGANVLTF
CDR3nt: TGTGCCAGCAGCTTAGACCAGGGTTCTGGGGCCAACGTCCTGACTTTC

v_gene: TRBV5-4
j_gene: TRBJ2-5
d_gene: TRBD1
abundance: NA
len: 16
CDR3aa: CASSLDPGGMGETQYF
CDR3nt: TGTGCCAGCAGCTTGGACCCAGGGGGCATGGGAGAGACCCAGTACTTC

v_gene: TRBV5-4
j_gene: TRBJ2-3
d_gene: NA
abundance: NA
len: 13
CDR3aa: CASSLVGRDTQYF
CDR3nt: TGTGCCAGCAGCTTGGTGGGGAGAGATACGCAGTATTTT

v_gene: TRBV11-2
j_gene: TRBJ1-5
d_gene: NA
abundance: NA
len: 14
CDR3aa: CASSSGGSNQPQHF
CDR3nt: TGTGCCAGCAGCTCCGGAGGGAGCAATCAGCCCCAGCATTTT

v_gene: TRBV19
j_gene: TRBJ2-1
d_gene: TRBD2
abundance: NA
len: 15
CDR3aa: CASGKGGGSYNEQFF
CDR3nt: TGTGCCAGTGGGAAGGGCGGGGGTTCCTACAATGAGCAGTTCTTC

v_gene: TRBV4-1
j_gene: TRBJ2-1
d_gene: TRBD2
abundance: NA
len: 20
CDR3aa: CASSQARASGRPSSYNEQFF
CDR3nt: TGCGCCAGCAGCCAAGCTCGGGCTAGCGGGAGGCCCAGCTCCTACAATGAGCAGTTCTTC

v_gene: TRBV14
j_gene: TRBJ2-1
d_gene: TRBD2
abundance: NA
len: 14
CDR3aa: CASSQGGNYNEQFF
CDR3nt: TGTGCCAGCAGCCAGGGGGGGAACTACAATGAGCAGTTCTTC

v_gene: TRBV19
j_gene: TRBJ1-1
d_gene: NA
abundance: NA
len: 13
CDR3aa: CASSIRDNTEAFF
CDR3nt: TGTGCCAGTAGTATCAGGGATAACACTGAAGCTTTCTTT

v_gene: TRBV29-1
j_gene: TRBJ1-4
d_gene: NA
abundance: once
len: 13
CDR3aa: CSVEGPANEKLFF
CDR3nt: TGCAGCGTTGAAGGGCCCGCGAATGAAAAACTGTTTTTT

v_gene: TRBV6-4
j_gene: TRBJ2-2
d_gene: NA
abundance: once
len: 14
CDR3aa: CASRRLTNTGELFF
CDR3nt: TGTGCCAGCCGCAGACTTACGAACACCGGGGAGCTGTTTTTT

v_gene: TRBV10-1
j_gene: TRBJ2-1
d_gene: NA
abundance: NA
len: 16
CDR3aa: CASSEFRRGAHNEQFF
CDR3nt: TGCGCCAGCAGTGAGTTCCGTCGAGGGGCACACAATGAGCAGTTCTTC

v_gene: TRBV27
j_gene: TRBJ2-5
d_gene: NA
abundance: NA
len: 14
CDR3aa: CASSLRDYQETQYF
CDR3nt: TGTGCCAGCAGTTTGCGGGACTACCAAGAGACCCAGTACTTC

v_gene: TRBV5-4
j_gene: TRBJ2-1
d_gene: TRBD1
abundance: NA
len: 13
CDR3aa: CASRRTGGNEQFF
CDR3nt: TGTGCCAGCAGACGGACAGGGGGCAATGAGCAGTTCTTC

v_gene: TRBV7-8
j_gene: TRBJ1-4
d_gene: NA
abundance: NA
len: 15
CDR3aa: CASSLGLRANEKLFF
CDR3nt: TGTGCCAGCAGCTTAGGGCTCAGGGCGAATGAAAAACTGTTTTTT

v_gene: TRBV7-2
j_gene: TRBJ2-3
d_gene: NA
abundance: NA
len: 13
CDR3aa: CASSLQPPDTQYF
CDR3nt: TGTGCCAGCAGCCTTCAACCGCCAGATACGCAGTATTTT

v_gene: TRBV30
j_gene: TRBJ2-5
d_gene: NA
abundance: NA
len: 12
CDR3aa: CAWKNPQETQYF
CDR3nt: TGTGCCTGGAAGAATCCTCAAGAGACCCAGTACTTC

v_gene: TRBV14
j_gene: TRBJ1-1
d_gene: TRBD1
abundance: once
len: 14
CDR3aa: CASSQGLQGAEAFF
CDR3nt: TGTGCCAGCAGCCAAGGACTTCAGGGGGCTGAAGCTTTCTTT

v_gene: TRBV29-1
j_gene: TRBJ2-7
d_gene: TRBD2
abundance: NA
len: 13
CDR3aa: CSVWTSGRNEQYF
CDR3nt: TGCAGCGTTTGGACTAGCGGGAGGAACGAGCAGTACTTC

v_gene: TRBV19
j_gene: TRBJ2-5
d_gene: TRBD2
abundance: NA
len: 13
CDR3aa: CASSRAGVETQYF
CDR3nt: TGTGCCAGTAGTAGAGCGGGAGTAGAGACCCAGTACTTC

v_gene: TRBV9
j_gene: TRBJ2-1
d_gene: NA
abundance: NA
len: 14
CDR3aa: CASSVDAGENEQFF
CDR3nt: TGTGCCAGCAGCGTAGATGCAGGGGAGAATGAGCAGTTCTTC

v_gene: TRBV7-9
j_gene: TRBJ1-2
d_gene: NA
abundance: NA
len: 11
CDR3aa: CATSSGYGYTF
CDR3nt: TGTGCCACCTCATCCGGGTATGGCTACACCTTC

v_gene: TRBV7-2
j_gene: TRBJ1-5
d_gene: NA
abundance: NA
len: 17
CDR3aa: CASSLVGRTFNNQPQHF
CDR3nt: TGTGCCAGCAGCTTGGTCGGTCGGACATTCAACAATCAGCCCCAGCATTTT

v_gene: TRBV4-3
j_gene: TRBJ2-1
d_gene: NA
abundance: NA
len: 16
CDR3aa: CASSQELGLAFNEQFF
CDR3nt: TGCGCCAGCAGCCAAGAGTTGGGGCTAGCGTTTAATGAGCAGTTCTTC

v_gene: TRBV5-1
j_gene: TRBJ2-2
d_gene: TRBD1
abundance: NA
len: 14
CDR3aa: CASSLRQGAGELFF
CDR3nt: TGCGCCAGCAGCCTCCGACAGGGGGCCGGGGAGCTGTTTTTT

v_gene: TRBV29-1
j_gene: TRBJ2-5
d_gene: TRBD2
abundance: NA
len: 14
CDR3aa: CSVVRAGGPGTQYF
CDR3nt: TGCAGCGTTGTTAGGGCGGGAGGCCCAGGGACCCAGTACTTC

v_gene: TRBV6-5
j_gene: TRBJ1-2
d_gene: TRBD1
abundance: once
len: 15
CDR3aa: CASRAGQGSNYGYTF
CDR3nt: TGTGCCAGCAGAGCTGGACAGGGATCTAACTATGGCTACACCTTC

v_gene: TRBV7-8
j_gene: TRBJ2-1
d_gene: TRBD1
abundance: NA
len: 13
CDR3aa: CASSLAQDRDEFF
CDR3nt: TGTGCCAGCAGCTTAGCGCAGGACAGGGACGAGTTCTTC

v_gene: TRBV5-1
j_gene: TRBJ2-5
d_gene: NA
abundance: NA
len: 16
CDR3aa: CASSPSGTVFQETQYF
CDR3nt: TGCGCCAGCAGCCCCTCCGGGACGGTATTCCAAGAGACCCAGTACTTC

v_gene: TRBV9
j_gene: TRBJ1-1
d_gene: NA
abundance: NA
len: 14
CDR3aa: CASSADHGNTEAFF
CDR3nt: TGTGCCAGCAGCGCTGACCACGGGAACACTGAAGCTTTCTTT

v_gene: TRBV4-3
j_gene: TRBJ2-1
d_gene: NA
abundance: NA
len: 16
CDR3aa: CASSQDELEGNNEQFF
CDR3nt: TGCGCCAGCAGCCAAGATGAGTTGGAGGGGAACAATGAGCAGTTCTTC

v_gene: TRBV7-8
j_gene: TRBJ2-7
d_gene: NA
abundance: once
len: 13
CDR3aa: CASSLAPLFEQYF
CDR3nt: TGTGCCAGCAGCTTAGCCCCTCTTTTCGAGCAGTACTTC

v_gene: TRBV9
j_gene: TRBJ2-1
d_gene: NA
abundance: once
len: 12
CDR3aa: CASSVATSEQFF
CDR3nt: TGTGCCAGCAGCGTAGCTACGAGTGAGCAGTTCTTC

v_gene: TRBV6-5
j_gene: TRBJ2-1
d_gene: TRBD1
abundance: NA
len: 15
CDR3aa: CASKETGGYRNEQFF
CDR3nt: TGTGCCAGCAAAGAGACAGGGGGCTATAGGAATGAGCAGTTCTTC

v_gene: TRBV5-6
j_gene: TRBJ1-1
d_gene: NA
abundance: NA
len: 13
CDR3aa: CASSWTANTEAFF
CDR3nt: TGTGCCAGCAGCTGGACAGCGAACACTGAAGCTTTCTTT

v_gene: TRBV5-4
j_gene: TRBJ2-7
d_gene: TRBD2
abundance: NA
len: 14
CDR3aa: CASSFSGTSYEQYF
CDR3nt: TGTGCCAGCAGCTTCAGCGGGACCTCCTACGAGCAGTACTTC

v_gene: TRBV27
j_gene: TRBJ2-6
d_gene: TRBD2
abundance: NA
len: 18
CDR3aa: CASSLTWRGGTGANVLTF
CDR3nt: TGTGCCAGCAGTTTAACGTGGCGGGGGGGCACTGGGGCCAACGTCCTGACTTTC

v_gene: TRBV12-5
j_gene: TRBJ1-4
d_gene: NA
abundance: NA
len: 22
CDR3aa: CASGLVPFLGRPDSATGEKLFF
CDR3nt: TGTGCTAGTGGTTTGGTACCCTTCTTGGGCAGGCCCGATTCCGCAACTGGTGAAAAACTGTTTTTT

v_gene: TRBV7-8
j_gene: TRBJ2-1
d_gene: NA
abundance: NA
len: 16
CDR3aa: CASSLVQQATYNEQFF
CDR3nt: TGTGCCAGCAGCTTAGTCCAACAGGCCACCTACAATGAGCAGTTCTTC

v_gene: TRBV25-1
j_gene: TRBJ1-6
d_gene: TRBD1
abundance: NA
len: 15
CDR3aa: CASTPQGAANSPLHF
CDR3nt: TGTGCCAGCACCCCACAGGGGGCTGCTAATTCACCCCTCCACTTT

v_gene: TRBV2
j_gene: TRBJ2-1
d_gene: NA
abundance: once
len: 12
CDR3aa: CASSAWDNEQFF
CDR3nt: TGTGCCAGCAGTGCGTGGGACAATGAGCAGTTCTTC

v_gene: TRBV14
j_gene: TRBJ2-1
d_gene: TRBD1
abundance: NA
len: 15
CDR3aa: CASSLAGGSYNEQFF
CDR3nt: TGTGCCAGCAGCCTTGCAGGGGGCTCCTACAATGAGCAGTTCTTC

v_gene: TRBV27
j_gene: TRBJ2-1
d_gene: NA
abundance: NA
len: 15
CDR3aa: CASSFRVARREEQFF
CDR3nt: TGTGCCAGCAGTTTCCGGGTAGCTAGACGGGAAGAGCAGTTCTTC

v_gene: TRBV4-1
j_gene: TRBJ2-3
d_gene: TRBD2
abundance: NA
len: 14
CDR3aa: CASSRSGSADTQYF
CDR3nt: TGCGCCAGCAGCCGTAGCGGGAGTGCAGATACGCAGTATTTT

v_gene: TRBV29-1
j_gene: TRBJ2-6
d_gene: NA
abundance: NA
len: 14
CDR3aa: CSVEKRAGANVLTF
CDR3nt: TGCAGCGTTGAAAAAAGGGCTGGGGCCAACGTCCTGACTTTC

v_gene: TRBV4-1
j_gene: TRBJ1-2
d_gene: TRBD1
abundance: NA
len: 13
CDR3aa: CASSHWTGKGYTF
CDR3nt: TGCGCCAGCAGCCATTGGACAGGGAAGGGCTACACCTTC